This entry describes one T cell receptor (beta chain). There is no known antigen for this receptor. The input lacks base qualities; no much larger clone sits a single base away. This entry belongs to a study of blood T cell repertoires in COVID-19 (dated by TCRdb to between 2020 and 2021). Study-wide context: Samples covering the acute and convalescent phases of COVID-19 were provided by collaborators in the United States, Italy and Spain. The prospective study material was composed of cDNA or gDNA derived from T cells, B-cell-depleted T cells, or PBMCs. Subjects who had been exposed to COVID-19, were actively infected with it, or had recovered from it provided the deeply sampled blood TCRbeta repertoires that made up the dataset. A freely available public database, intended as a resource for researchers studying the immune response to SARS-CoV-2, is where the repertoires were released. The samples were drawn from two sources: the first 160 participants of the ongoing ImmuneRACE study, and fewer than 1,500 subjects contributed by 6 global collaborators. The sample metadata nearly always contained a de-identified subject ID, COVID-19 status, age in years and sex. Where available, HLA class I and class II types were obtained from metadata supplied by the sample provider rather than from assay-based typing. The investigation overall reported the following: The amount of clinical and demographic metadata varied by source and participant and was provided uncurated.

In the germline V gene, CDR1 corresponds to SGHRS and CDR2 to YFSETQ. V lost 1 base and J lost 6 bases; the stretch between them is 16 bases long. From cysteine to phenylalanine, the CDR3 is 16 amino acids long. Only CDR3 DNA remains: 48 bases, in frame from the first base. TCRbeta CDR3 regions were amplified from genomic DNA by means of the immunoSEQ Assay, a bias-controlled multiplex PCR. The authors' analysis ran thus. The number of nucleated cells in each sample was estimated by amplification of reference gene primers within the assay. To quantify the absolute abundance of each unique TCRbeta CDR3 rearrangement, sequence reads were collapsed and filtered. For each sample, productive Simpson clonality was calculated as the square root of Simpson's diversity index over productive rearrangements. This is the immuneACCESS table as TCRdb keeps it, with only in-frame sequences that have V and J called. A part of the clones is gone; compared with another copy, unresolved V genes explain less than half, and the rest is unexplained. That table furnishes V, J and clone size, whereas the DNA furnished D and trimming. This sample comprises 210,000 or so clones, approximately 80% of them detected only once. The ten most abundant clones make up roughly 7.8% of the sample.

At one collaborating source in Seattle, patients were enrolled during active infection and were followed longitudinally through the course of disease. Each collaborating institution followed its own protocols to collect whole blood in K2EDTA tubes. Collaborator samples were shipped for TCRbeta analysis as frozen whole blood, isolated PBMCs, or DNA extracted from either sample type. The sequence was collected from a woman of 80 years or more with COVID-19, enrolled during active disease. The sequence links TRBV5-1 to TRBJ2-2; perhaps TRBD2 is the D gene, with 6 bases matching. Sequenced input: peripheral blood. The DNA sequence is TGCGCCAGCAGCTTGTCGGCAGGGCGGGGAGCCGGGGAGCTGTTTTTT. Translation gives CASSLSAGRGAGELFF.